The 11 T cell receptor beta chains given below trace back to one sample, sequenced in a study of blood T cell repertoires in COVID-19 (dated by TCRdb to the early 2020s). Library preparation employed the immunoSEQ multiplex PCR assay. Drawn from immuneACCESS, this table holds only the in-frame rearrangements with V and J called that TCRdb kept. Clones are partly lost; checked studies trace under half to an unresolved V gene and leave the rest unexplained. This sample comprises around 130,000 clones, about 80% of them detected only once. The ten largest make up about 2.4% of the sample. The sequenced sample consisted of PBMCs or T cells enriched from blood (not recorded which). Source of these receptors: a man aged 40-49 years with acute COVID-19.

The sample holds a few counts of this clone. The rearrangement links TRBV18 to TRBJ1-2; no clear D. The germline V and J ends were trimmed by 3 bases and 5 bases, with 22 bases remaining between them. This CDR3 is built from 17 residues. Germline V gene data show CDR1 as KGHSH and CDR2 as LQKENI. The CDR3 DNA follows: TGTGCCAGCTCACCCACCCTTCTCACCAAGACGGGGTATGGCTACACCTTC. It encodes CASSPTLLTKTGYGYTF.

The chain couples TRBV7-6 to TRBJ1-4; 7 nucleotides agree with TRBD1. The junction had 6 bases not matched to a gene; V was cut back by 5 bases and J by 6 bases. The CDR3 sequence is 14 residues long. The germline CDR1 and CDR2 sequences are SGHVS and FNYEAQ. The CDR3 bases are TGTGCCAGCAGCCTCCGGACAGGATATGAAAAACTGTTTTTT. Amino acid sequence: CASSLRTGYEKLFF.

The V call is TRBV20-1, the J call TRBJ1-1, with TRBD1 as a possible D gene (5 bases). The CDR3 is 12 residues long. The V gene lost 7 bases and the J gene lost 4 bases, with 13 bases spanning the gap. Germline assignment: CDR1 DFQATT and CDR2 SNEGSKA (reference sequence). CDR3 loop: CSVSGQGTEAFF. The DNA for the CDR3 is TGCAGTGTTAGTGGGCAGGGCACTGAAGCTTTCTTT.

The V gene is TRBV6-5, the J gene TRBJ2-7; D remains ambiguous. The CDR3 consists of 12 residues. Germline CDR1 reads MNHEY; CDR2 reads SVGAGI. CDR3 nucleotide sequence: TGTGCTAGCCGTTCGGTCTCCTACGAGCAGTACTTC. Translation gives CASRSVSYEQYF.

The V and J genes are TRBV7-8 and TRBJ1-2, with D possibly being TRBD1 (6 bases). The CDR3 is 14 amino acids. CDR1 is SGHVS and CDR2 is FQNEAQ in the germline V gene. V shed 5 bases and J shed 0 bases, with 10 bases lying between them. The CDR3 DNA reads as TGTGCCAGCAGCACCAGGGGCACTAACTATGGCTACACCTTC. Amino acids: CASSTRGTNYGYTF.

The chain combines TRBV5-4 with TRBJ1-5, with a weak D call TRBD1 (6 bases). V lost 4 bases and J 7 bases, leaving 12 bases between the germline ends. Looked up from germline, CDR1 is SGHNT and CDR2 is YYREEE (reference sequence). The CDR3 consists of 13 residues. The CDR3 loop reads CASSRGGGQPQHF. Written as DNA, the CDR3 is TGTGCCAGCAGCCGGGGGGGCGGGCAGCCCCAGCATTTT.

This clone was counted once. The chain links TRBV2 to TRBJ1-2; a weak D match, TRBD1 (6 bases). The CDR3 covers 15 residues. V was pared by 4 bases and J by 1 base, with 13 bases between. Germline CDR1 is SNHLY and CDR2 is FYNNEI. CDR3 residues: CASSAETGDNYGYTF. The CDR3 region has the DNA TGTGCCAGCAGTGCAGAGACAGGCGATAACTATGGCTACACCTTC.

The V call is TRBV7-9, the J call TRBJ2-5, with D possibly being TRBD1 (6 bases). Looked up from germline, CDR1 is SEHNR and CDR2 is FQNEAQ (reference sequence). The CDR3 spans 14 residues. Trimming shortened V by 6 bases and J by 1 base, and 12 bases separated the two germline ends. DNA for the CDR3: TGTGCCAGCAGTTTGCAGGGGATCCAAGAGACCCAGTACTTC. It translates to CASSLQGIQETQYF.

Only one count was recorded for this clone. This chain connects TRBV6-5 to TRBJ2-1, with D possibly matching TRBD2 (5 bases). There are 15 residues in the CDR3. Trimming cost V 5 bases and J 5 bases, with 16 bases left between them. CDR1 is MNHEY and CDR2 is SVGAGI in the germline V gene. The CDR3 sequence is CASSLTRGLNNEQFF. CDR3 bases: TGTGCCAGCAGTCTTACCCGCGGGCTCAACAATGAGCAGTTCTTC.

The chain uses TRBV5-1 and TRBJ1-1; D perhaps matches TRBD1 (5 bases). Between the trimmed V and J ends, which lost 0 bases and 6 bases, there was a span of 18 bases. Germline CDR1 SGHRS, CDR2 YFSETQ. The CDR3 has 16 amino acids. The CDR3 DNA reads TGCGCCAGCAGCTTGGGTAATACGGGACTCCTGTCTGAAGCTTTCTTT. It encodes CASSLGNTGLLSEAFF.

The V and J genes are TRBV6-5 and TRBJ2-1; 12 bases match TRBD1. The germline gives CDR1 MNHEY, CDR2 SVGAGI. V lost 2 bases, J lost 9 bases, and 5 bases stayed unmatched. The CDR3 loop spans 15 amino acids. The CDR3 sequence: CASSYAGTGGGEQFF. The CDR3 DNA reads as TGTGCCAGCAGTTACGCCGGGACAGGGGGCGGTGAGCAGTTCTTC.